Sequencing of this TCR beta chain was carried out in a study of T cells after yellow fever vaccination. Study as a whole: Preparation used SMART-Seq v4 Ultra Low Input for the low-cell-number fractions.

This clonotype showed up just a few times. Its specificity is not known. 5'RACE template switching generated TCR cDNA, adding a universal primer site and UMIs. TCRdb re-analysed the 5' RACE reads in MiXCR, keeping a single row per CDR3 protein. The sample comprises under 550,000 distinct CDR3 sequences, just over 20% of which are singletons, and about 17% rests with the top ten. Study findings and constraints: Weaker, the secondary response peaked sooner, at day 5 versus 15. Contaminants from the bulk population, in the form of abundant clonotypes, could be found in FACS-sorted repertoires.

CDR1 and CDR2 from the germline V gene are SEHNR and FQNEAQ (reference sequence). With 8 bases removed from V and 8 bases from J, the gap between germline ends came to 16 bases. The CDR3 is 14 amino acids. The receptor was isolated from a man younger than 35 who received the YFV17D yellow fever vaccine. The chain has TRBV7-9 and TRBJ1-6, with a tentative D call TRBD1 (6 bases). The sequencing used PBMCs, collected 20 to 25 days after the first yellow fever vaccination. The CDR3 region has the DNA TGTGCCAGCTCCTTACGGGGGGCTGATTCACCCCTCCACTTT. Translation: CASSLRGADSPLHF.